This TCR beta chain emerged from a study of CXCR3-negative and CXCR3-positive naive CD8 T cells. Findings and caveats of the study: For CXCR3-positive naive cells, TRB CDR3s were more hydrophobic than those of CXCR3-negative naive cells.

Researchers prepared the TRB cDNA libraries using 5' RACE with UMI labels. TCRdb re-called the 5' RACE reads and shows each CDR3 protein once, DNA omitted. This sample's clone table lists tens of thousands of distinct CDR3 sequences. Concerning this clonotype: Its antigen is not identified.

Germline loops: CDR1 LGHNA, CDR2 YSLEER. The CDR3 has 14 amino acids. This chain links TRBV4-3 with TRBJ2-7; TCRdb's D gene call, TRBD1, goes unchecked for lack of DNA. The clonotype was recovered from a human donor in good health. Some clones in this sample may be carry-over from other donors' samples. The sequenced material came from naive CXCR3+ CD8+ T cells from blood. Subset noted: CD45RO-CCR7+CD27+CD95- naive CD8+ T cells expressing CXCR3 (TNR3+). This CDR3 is CASSQGGQGYEQYF.